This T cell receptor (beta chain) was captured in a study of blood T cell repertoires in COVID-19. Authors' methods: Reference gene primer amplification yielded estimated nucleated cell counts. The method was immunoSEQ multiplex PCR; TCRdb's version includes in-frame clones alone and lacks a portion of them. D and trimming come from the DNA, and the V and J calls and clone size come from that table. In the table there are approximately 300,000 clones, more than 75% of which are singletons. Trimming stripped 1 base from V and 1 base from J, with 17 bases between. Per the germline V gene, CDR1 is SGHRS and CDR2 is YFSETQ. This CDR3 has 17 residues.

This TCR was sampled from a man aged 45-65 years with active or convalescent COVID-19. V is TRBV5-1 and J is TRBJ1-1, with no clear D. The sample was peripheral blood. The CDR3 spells CASSLRSGGEGNTEAFF. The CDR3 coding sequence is TGCGCCAGCAGCTTGAGGAGTGGCGGGGAAGGGAACACTGAAGCTTTCTTT.